The rows below give T cell receptor beta chains drawn from one sample of a study of T cells in Graves' hyperthyroidism and ophthalmopathy. TCRdb redid the calling of the multiplex PCR reads with MiXCR, one entry per CDR3 protein. Among about 520,000 distinct CDR3 sequences listed, around 22% were seen once. Sequenced: blood. The receptors were sampled from a woman aged 25 to 39 with Graves' ophthalmopathy. Each CDR3 is given with its conserved first and last residue. A D gene is named only where the DNA matches it firmly. Where a row states a size, it is once, few, many or the class of an expanded clone; other rows omit it.

V gene,clone size,D gene,J gene,CDR3 protein,CDR3 DNA
TRBV28,many,NA,TRBJ1-2,CASSRTMDQWGYTF,TGTGCCAGCAGTCGGACGATGGATCAGTGGGGCTACACCTTC
TRBV11-2,many,TRBD1,TRBJ2-7,CASSSSTGQGSYEQYF,TGTGCCAGCAGCTCTTCTACGGGACAGGGCTCCTACGAGCAGTACTTC
TRBV20-1,NA,NA,TRBJ1-5,CSARHGLGQPQHF,TGCAGTGCCAGACACGGCTTAGGGCAGCCCCAGCATTTT
TRBV6-5,NA,NA,TRBJ2-7,CASSYSTGTGSSYEQYF,TGTGCCAGCAGTTACTCAACCGGGACTGGGAGCTCCTACGAGCAGTACTTC
TRBV7-6,many,NA,TRBJ1-1,CASSLLGQSEAFF,TGTGCCAGCAGCTTGCTCGGACAGTCCGAAGCTTTCTTT
TRBV5-1,NA,NA,TRBJ2-5,CASKFGGEETQYF,TGCGCCAGCAAATTCGGGGGAGAAGAGACCCAGTACTTC
TRBV29-1,few,NA,TRBJ1-5,CSVGGEEGGNQPQHF,TGCAGCGTTGGGGGTGAGGAAGGGGGCAATCAGCCCCAGCATTTT
TRBV11-2,many,NA,TRBJ1-5,CASSLDRTGNQPQHF,TGTGCCAGCAGCTTAGATCGGACAGGCAATCAGCCCCAGCATTTT
TRBV14,few,NA,TRBJ1-3,CASSRRSSSSGNTIYF,TGTGCCAGCAGCCGAAGGTCCTCGAGCTCTGGAAACACCATATATTTT
TRBV19,many,TRBD1,TRBJ1-1,CASSRPGQGGTEAFF,TGTGCCAGTAGTAGACCGGGACAGGGGGGCACTGAAGCTTTCTTT
TRBV5-1,NA,TRBD1,TRBJ1-2,CASSMRQGADGYTF,TGCGCCAGCAGCATGAGGCAGGGGGCCGATGGCTACACCTTC
TRBV28,many,NA,TRBJ2-5,CASKRMGSRTQYF,TGTGCCAGTAAAAGGATGGGATCGCGGACCCAGTACTTC
TRBV2,few,TRBD1,TRBJ2-5,CASNHASGTGMETQYF,TGTGCCAGCAACCACGCCTCCGGGACAGGGATGGAGACCCAGTACTTC
TRBV19,many,NA,TRBJ2-7,CASSIAGRSSYEQYF,TGTGCCAGTAGTATAGCCGGCAGGAGCTCCTACGAGCAGTACTTC
TRBV6-1,many,TRBD1,TRBJ2-7,CASTLGRTGTDEQYF,TGTGCCAGCACCCTGGGCCGGACAGGGACGGACGAGCAGTACTTC
TRBV28,NA,TRBD1,TRBJ1-3,CASSSRTGKTGNTIYF,TGTGCCAGCAGTTCACGGACAGGGAAAACTGGAAACACCATATATTTT
TRBV7-6,NA,NA,TRBJ1-1,CASSSIRGNTEAFF,TGTGCCAGCAGCTCGATTAGAGGGAACACTGAAGCTTTCTTT
TRBV4-3,NA,TRBD1,TRBJ2-7,CASSQESGDRAYEQYF,TGCGCCAGCAGCCAAGAAAGCGGTGACAGGGCCTACGAGCAGTACTTC
TRBV7-8,many,NA,TRBJ1-1,CASSPARGVGTEAFF,TGTGCCAGCAGCCCCGCCAGAGGGGTAGGAACTGAAGCTTTCTTT
TRBV7-3,many,TRBD1,TRBJ1-1,CASSLNRGRGNTEAFF,TGTGCCAGCAGCTTAAACAGGGGGCGAGGGAACACTGAAGCTTTCTTT
TRBV3-1,NA,NA,TRBJ2-7,CASSQEGTTYEQYF,TGTGCCAGCAGCCAAGAGGGGACCACCTACGAGCAGTACTTC
TRBV6-7,few,NA,TRBJ2-5,CASSYSLGKTQYF,TGTGCCAGCAGTTACTCCCTGGGGAAGACCCAGTACTTC
TRBV9,NA,NA,TRBJ2-7,CASSVGGGPGYEQYF,TGTGCCAGCAGCGTGGGTGGAGGACCCGGCTACGAGCAGTACTTC
TRBV12-3/TRBV12-4,few,TRBD1,TRBJ2-5,CASSRDRQQETQYF,TGTGCCAGCAGCCGGGACAGGCAACAAGAGACCCAGTACTTC
TRBV28,NA,NA,TRBJ2-7,CASRQELQAAYEQYF,TGTGCCAGCAGACAGGAATTACAGGCGGCCTACGAGCAGTACTTC
TRBV18,NA,NA,TRBJ2-7,CASSPLRQSNEQYF,TGTGCCAGCTCCCCTCTGCGGCAGAGCAACGAGCAGTACTTC
TRBV20-1,many,NA,TRBJ2-5,CSTDGGETQYF,TGCAGTACCGATGGAGGAGAGACCCAGTACTTC
TRBV30,many,TRBD1,TRBJ1-1,CAWSRPGQGGTEAFF,TGTGCCTGGAGTAGACCGGGACAGGGAGGCACTGAAGCTTTCTTT
TRBV5-1,many,NA,TRBJ2-6,CASSPGSGANVLTF,TGCGCCTCCAGCCCGGGCTCTGGGGCCAACGTCCTGACTTTC
TRBV7-2,NA,TRBD2,TRBJ2-7,CASSLVSAGGEQYF,TGTGCCAGCAGCTTAGTGTCGGCGGGGGGCGAGCAGTACTTC
TRBV6-2/TRBV6-3,NA,TRBD2,TRBJ2-7,CASSWLGSGKGYEQYF,TGTGCCAGCAGTTGGTTAGGAAGCGGGAAAGGCTACGAGCAGTACTTC
TRBV24-1,NA,TRBD2,TRBJ2-7,CATTKGLAISYEQYF,TGTGCCACCACTAAGGGACTAGCGATCTCCTACGAGCAGTACTTC
TRBV12-3/TRBV12-4,many,TRBD1,TRBJ1-5,CASSSGQGLPQHF,TGTGCCAGCAGCTCTGGACAGGGACTGCCCCAGCATTTT
TRBV6-2/TRBV6-3,many,NA,TRBJ1-1,CASSYTSGGGTEAFF,TGTGCCAGCAGTTATACTTCGGGGGGGGGCACTGAAGCTTTCTTT
TRBV12-3/TRBV12-4,many,NA,TRBJ2-7,CASSLRPGQDPYEQYF,TGTGCCAGCAGTTTACGTCCGGGACAAGATCCCTACGAGCAGTACTTC
TRBV20-1,many,TRBD1,TRBJ2-7,CSALNRDRTYEQYF,TGCAGTGCTTTAAACCGGGACAGGACCTACGAGCAGTACTTC
TRBV11-2,once,TRBD1,TRBJ1-1,CASSGGTVEAFF,TGTGCCAGCAGCGGGGGGACAGTTGAAGCTTTCTTT
TRBV20-1,many,TRBD2,TRBJ2-2,CSARASGGDTGELFF,TGCAGTGCTAGGGCTAGCGGGGGGGACACCGGGGAGCTGTTTTTT
TRBV12-3/TRBV12-4,medium-sized,TRBD1,TRBJ1-1,CASSLSFRGLNTEAFF,TGTGCCAGCAGTTTAAGTTTCAGGGGGTTGAACACTGAAGCTTTCTTT
TRBV5-5,many,NA,TRBJ1-1,CASSLLGGDTEAFF,TGTGCCAGCAGCCTCCTCGGTGGGGACACTGAAGCTTTCTTT
TRBV28,many,TRBD1,TRBJ1-2,CASGTGNLYGYTF,TGTGCCAGCGGGACAGGGAATCTCTATGGCTACACCTTC
TRBV12-3/TRBV12-4,few,TRBD1,TRBJ1-2,CASSLGDRGLGYTF,TGTGCCAGCAGTTTAGGGGACAGGGGGCTTGGCTACACCTTC
TRBV28,few,NA,TRBJ1-2,CASQEPLNYGYTF,TGTGCCAGCCAGGAGCCGCTTAACTATGGCTACACCTTC
TRBV27,few,NA,TRBJ1-1,CASSFKGSAFF,TGTGCCAGCAGTTTCAAGGGCTCAGCTTTCTTT
TRBV30,NA,NA,TRBJ1-1,CAWSRVNTEAFF,TGTGCCTGGAGTAGGGTGAACACTGAAGCTTTCTTT
TRBV5-1,many,NA,TRBJ1-3,CASSFRESGNTIYF,TGCGCCAGCAGCTTCCGGGAATCTGGAAACACCATATATTTT
TRBV20-1,many,NA,TRBJ2-5,CSARGGYGSQETQYF,TGCAGTGCTAGAGGAGGGTACGGTTCCCAAGAGACCCAGTACTTC
TRBV19,once,NA,TRBJ2-1,CATGTGTGYNEQFF,TGTGCCACCGGGACCGGGACCGGGTACAATGAGCAGTTCTTC
TRBV6-5,few,NA,TRBJ2-2,CASSSGVGGGELFF,TGTGCCAGCAGTTCGGGCGTCGGGGGCGGGGAGCTGTTTTTT
TRBV19,many,TRBD1,TRBJ1-2,CASSIWTGEGYTF,TGTGCCAGTAGTATTTGGACAGGGGAAGGCTACACCTTC
TRBV4-2,many,NA,TRBJ1-2,CASSQDWAGEAANYGYTF,TGTGCCAGCAGCCAAGATTGGGCAGGGGAAGCCGCTAACTATGGCTACACCTTC
TRBV12-3/TRBV12-4,few,TRBD1,TRBJ2-2,CASSPHREQGAIPGELFF,TGTGCCAGCAGTCCTCACCGAGAACAGGGGGCGATTCCCGGGGAGCTGTTTTTT
TRBV10-3,many,NA,TRBJ2-3,CAISSDSRTDTQYF,TGTGCCATCAGCAGCGACAGCCGAACAGATACGCAGTATTTT
TRBV11-2,NA,NA,TRBJ1-1,CASSTRQDTEAFF,TGTGCCAGCAGCACCAGACAGGACACTGAAGCTTTCTTT
TRBV24-1,many,TRBD1,TRBJ2-5,CATSGDRGTRETQYF,TGTGCCACCAGTGGAGACAGGGGAACGCGTGAGACCCAGTACTTC
TRBV7-9,NA,TRBD2,TRBJ2-7,CASSTGTRAYEQYF,TGTGCCAGCAGCACCGGGACTAGGGCCTACGAGCAGTACTTC
TRBV11-2,many,NA,TRBJ1-3,CASSFRLPDLDTIYF,TGTGCCAGCAGCTTTAGGTTACCGGACCTGGACACCATATATTTT